A single sample gave rise to the 18 T cell receptor beta chains below, sequenced in a study of blood T cell repertoires in COVID-19. The assay was immunoSEQ multiplex PCR, and TCRdb's table has in-frame clones only and misses some. Of some 120,000 clones listed, approximately 81% were seen once; the top ten hold roughly an eighth. The sample taken for sequencing was peripheral blood. The origin of the receptors is a woman aged 25 to 39 who had recovered from COVID-19.

This chain uses TRBV19 with TRBJ2-2; the D is unclear. Germline loops: CDR1 LNHDA, CDR2 SQIVND (reference sequence). The CDR3 is 15 amino acids. V was clipped by 2 bases and J by 4 bases, with 11 bases between them. This CDR3 reads CASSISPRPTGELFF. CDR3 sequence (DNA): TGTGCCAGTAGTATATCCCCCAGGCCCACCGGGGAGCTGTTTTTT.

The gene calls are TRBV10-3 and TRBJ2-7, with D possibly being TRBD1 (5 bases). Trimming removed 10 bases at V and 0 bases at J, with 10 bases between. Germline CDR1 reads ENHRY; CDR2 reads SYGVKD. This CDR3 region has 12 residues. The CDR3 reads CATRQNSYEQYF. CDR3 DNA: TGTGCCACCCGACAGAACTCCTACGAGCAGTACTTC.

This clone was observed once. The V call is TRBV6-5, the J call TRBJ2-2; the D is unclear. The CDR3 spans 13 residues. V lost 6 bases and J lost 5, with 10 bases in between. The germline V gene has CDR1 MNHEY and CDR2 SVGAGI. The CDR3 DNA follows: TGTGCCAGCAGGGTTTCTCTAACCGGGGAGCTGTTTTTT. Its translation: CASRVSLTGELFF.

The genes are TRBV6-5 and TRBJ1-2, with TRBD1 matching 9 bases. The germline V gene has CDR1 MNHEY and CDR2 SVGAGI. V was pared by 1 base and J by 7 bases, with 7 bases of the junction left unmatched. The CDR3 sequence is 15 residues long. The CDR3 spells CASSYLQGAVGGYTF. Written as DNA, the CDR3 is TGTGCCAGCAGTTACTTACAGGGGGCGGTCGGTGGCTACACCTTC.

The chain couples TRBV5-1 to TRBJ2-1; D perhaps matches TRBD1 (6 bases). Germline lookup yields CDR1 SGHRS and CDR2 YFSETQ. CDR3 length: 13 amino acids. The V end was cut by 0 bases, the J end by 6 bases, with 7 bases between. CDR3 DNA: TGCGCCAGCAGCTTGGTGGGGGCCAATGAGCAGTTCTTC. This codes for CASSLVGANEQFF.

This chain joins TRBV11-2 and TRBJ2-1; 8 bases align to TRBD2. The V and J ends lost 5 bases and 7 bases, in that order; junction bases with no gene match: 19. Germline V gene lookup returns CDR1 SGHAT and CDR2 FQNNGV. CDR3 length equals 18 residues. CDR3 DNA: TGTGCCAGCAGCCCGCAGACTAGCGTTCCTTCCCCGGGAAATGAGCAGTTCTTC. Its translation: CASSPQTSVPSPGNEQFF. The variable domain in full, with the rest retrieved from reference TRBV11-2 and TRBJ2-1, is EAGVAQSPRYKIIEKRQSVAFWCNPISGHATLYWYQQILGQGPKLLIQFQNNGVVDDSQLPKDRFSAERLKGVDSTLKIQPAKLEDSAVYLCASSPQTSVPSPGNEQFFGPGTRLTVL.

J is TRBJ2-1 and V is TRBV6-5; no reliable D call. The CDR3 is made up of 12 amino acids. From germline, CDR1 is MNHEY and CDR2 SVGAGI. Deletions cut 5 bases from V and 8 bases from J, with 10 bases between. The CDR3 bases are TGTGCCAGCAGTCGCCGACTCGATGAGCAGTTCTTC. It translates to CASSRRLDEQFF.

The chain links TRBV2 to TRBJ1-5, with 7 nucleotides matching TRBD1. This CDR3 is 18 amino acids long. With V trimmed by 6 bases and J by 0 bases, 14 bases remained unmatched. CDR1 SNHLY and CDR2 FYNNEI come from the germline V gene. The CDR3 DNA sequence: TGTGCCAGCAGAGGGGTTAACGACAGGGACGATAGCAATCAGCCCCAGCATTTT. Residues: CASRGVNDRDDSNQPQHF.

The chain links TRBV7-8 to TRBJ1-5, with a tentative D call TRBD1 (5 bases). CDR3 length: 15 amino acids. Looked up from germline, CDR1 is SGHVS and CDR2 is FQNEAQ. The V and J ends lost 1 base and 4 bases respectively, with 11 bases between them. The CDR3 DNA sequence: TGTGCCAGCAGCTTAGGCACAGGACCTAATCAGCCCCAGCATTTT. Protein: CASSLGTGPNQPQHF.

The rearrangement links TRBV5-1 to TRBJ1-3, with 7 bases fitting TRBD1. The germline V gene encodes CDR1 SGHRS and CDR2 YFSETQ. Trimming cost V 4 bases and J 0 bases; bases outside gene matches: 10. The length of the CDR3 is 17 residues. The CDR3 is CASSVGTAPLSGNTIYF. In DNA, the CDR3 is TGCGCCAGCAGCGTGGGGACAGCTCCGCTCTCTGGAAACACCATATATTTT.

The chain carries TRBV7-9 and TRBJ1-6; TRBD1 agrees at 8 bases. The CDR3 covers 15 residues. The V segment lost 5 bases and the J segment 8 bases; nucleotides outside the gene matches: 8. Germline assignment: CDR1 SEHNR and CDR2 FQNEAQ (reference sequence). In DNA form, the CDR3 reads TGTGCCAGCAGCGCCCGGACAGGGTGGCATTCACCCCTCCACTTT. The encoded protein is CASSARTGWHSPLHF.

This chain connects TRBV12-3 or TRBV12-4 to TRBJ1-2; 7 bases are shared with TRBD1. The CDR3 extends over 13 amino acids. J gave up 8 bases and V 2 bases, and 5 bases lay outside the gene matches. The CDR3 nucleotides read TGTGCCAGCAGTTTAACGACAGGGCGAGGCTACACCTTC. Translated, it gives CASSLTTGRGYTF.

The rearrangement joins TRBV7-2 to TRBJ2-3, with D possibly TRBD2 on 6 matching bases. V was trimmed by 5 bases and J by 5 bases, leaving 17 bases between them. From germline, CDR1 is SGHTA and CDR2 FQGNSA. This CDR3 has 15 residues. The CDR3 reads CASSPWPGEEDTQYF. DNA for the CDR3: TGTGCCAGCAGCCCCTGGCCGGGAGAAGAAGATACGCAGTATTTT.

The chain joins TRBV7-2 to TRBJ2-1, with D tentatively TRBD1 (5 bases). Germline loops: CDR1 SGHTA, CDR2 FQGNSA. This CDR3 is 13 amino acids long. V lost 3 bases and J 8 bases, leaving 11 bases between the germline ends. CDR3: CASSLGRRYEQFF. The CDR3 DNA reads as TGTGCCAGCAGCTTGGGGCGGCGGTATGAGCAGTTCTTC.

This chain connects TRBV5-6 to TRBJ1-1; 8 nucleotides align to TRBD1. Germline V gene data show CDR1 as SGHDT and CDR2 as YYEEEE. Trimming removed 4 bases from V and 0 bases from J; junction bases left unmatched: 5. The CDR3 consists of 15 residues. The CDR3 loop is CASSPGDRMNTEAFF. The CDR3 region has the DNA TGTGCCAGCAGCCCCGGGGACAGGATGAACACTGAAGCTTTCTTT.

The genes are TRBV6-5 and TRBJ1-4; tentative D call: TRBD1 (5 bases). The germline V gene has CDR1 MNHEY and CDR2 SVGAGI. The ends were cut back, 6 bases at V and 8 bases at J, with 16 bases in the middle. CDR3 size: 14 residues. The CDR3 DNA sequence: TGTGCCAGCAGGGGACTAGGGGCCGGGGAAAAACTGTTTTTT. This codes for CASRGLGAGEKLFF.

The chain has TRBV12-3 or TRBV12-4 and TRBJ1-1; a weak D match, TRBD1 (6 bases). The V and J ends lost 4 bases and 4 bases respectively, with 10 bases between them. The CDR3 covers 13 residues. In DNA, the CDR3 is TGTGCCAGCAGTTGGGACATTACCACTGAAGCTTTCTTT. As protein: CASSWDITTEAFF.

V usage is TRBV7-6 and J usage is TRBJ2-1, with 7 bases matching TRBD1. The germline V gene has CDR1 SGHVS and CDR2 FNYEAQ. The length of the CDR3 is 16 residues. Germline trimming cut 0 bases from V and 3 bases from J; bases unmatched to any gene: 5. The CDR3 loop reads CASSLAGAGGYNEQFF. The CDR3 DNA is TGTGCCAGCAGCTTAGCCGGGGCAGGGGGCTACAATGAGCAGTTCTTC.